This T cell receptor beta chain was recovered during a study of blood T cells in healthy people across ages. Isolating PBMCs gave at least 7 million of these cells per sample. No fewer than 5.5 micrograms of total RNA were isolated from every sample. The CDR3 sequence is 16 residues long. V lost 2 bases to trimming and J lost 0 bases, with 11 bases between them. Germline assignment: CDR1 SGHVS and CDR2 FNYEAQ. A word on this clonotype: As yet, its antigen is unknown.

With a J-beta primer mix and a sample-barcoded 5' primer, a second PCR ran about 6 to 11 cycles. A single record per CDR3 protein comes from TCRdb applying MiXCR to the 5' RACE reads. The repertoire holds 1,500,000 or so distinct CDR3 sequences, with approximately 43% as singletons. General study findings and limits: Without sorted subsets, naive and antigen-experienced compartments could not be conclusively compared.

Sequenced input: blood. This sequence was found in a woman in her late teens or twenties in good health. The rearrangement uses TRBV7-6 and TRBJ2-1, with D hard to call. DNA for the CDR3: TGTGCCAGCAGCTTATACCAGGAGAGCTCCTACAATGAGCAGTTCTTC. Translation gives CASSLYQESSYNEQFF. The variable domain in full, completed from reference TRBV7-6 and TRBJ2-1, reads GAGVSQSPRYKVTKRGQDVALRCDPISGHVSLYWYRQALGQGPEFLTYFNYEAQQDKSGLPNDRFSAERPEGSISTLTIQRTEQRDSAMYRCASSLYQESSYNEQFFGPGTRLTVL.